This T cell receptor (beta chain) appears in the sequencing data of a study of spatial heterogeneity in lung cancer. On the study more broadly: Sequences of the beta chain were consistently detected in greater numbers than alpha-chain sequences. In the raw reads, each unique TCR and UMI combination was present more than ten times on average.

Unique molecular identifiers, one per molecule, were present on every TCR cDNA molecule. One entry per CDR3 protein, called by TCRdb with MiXCR from the 5' RACE reads. The profile shows tens of thousands of distinct CDR3 sequences, approximately 8% of them singletons. Trimming took off 5 bases at V and 1 base at J, with 8 bases between the two ends. The CDR3 is made up of 14 amino acids. This clonotype occurred many times. Time point defined: sample taken at primary tumor resection. The authors sequenced whole RNA from tumor, nontumor lung or frozen PBMC without sorting. Samples were obtained from more than 70 donors, all untreated early-stage non-small cell lung cancer patients.

Source: PBMCs, taken at surgery. V usage is TRBV12-3 or TRBV12-4 and J usage is TRBJ2-2; D is uncertain. This receptor was identified in a female donor with early-stage non-small cell lung cancer. The CDR3 is CASSIQRNTGELFF. The CDR3 bases are TGTGCCAGCAGTATACAGAGGAACACCGGGGAGCTGTTTTTT.